This TCR beta chain appears in the sequencing data of a study of blood T cell repertoires in COVID-19. Turning to the study itself: Samples came from the United States, Italy and Spain, spanning acute and convalescent COVID-19. The cDNA or gDNA used as material had been derived from T cells, B-cell-depleted T cells, or PBMCs.

Original data processing: Estimation of nucleated cell counts relied on the amplification of reference gene primers. Data came from immunoSEQ multiplex PCR; TCRdb stores just in-frame clones and leaves some out. That table supplies the V and J calls and clone size; D and trimming were determined from the DNA. The sample has a few hundred thousand clones; over 75% are singletons. Between the trimmed V and J ends, which lost 3 bases and 5 bases, there was a span of 14 bases. Germline V gives CDR1 SGHVS, CDR2 FQNEAQ. The CDR3 spans 15 residues. Seattle enrolled patients during active infection and tracked them longitudinally.

The TCR comes from a woman in her 70s with COVID-19, enrolled during active disease. Sequencing was carried out using peripheral blood. V and J are TRBV7-8 and TRBJ1-5; D is perhaps TRBD1 (6 bases). CDR3 nucleotides: TGTGCCAGCAGCTTCACAGGGTTATTCGATCAGCCCCAGCATTTT. Translated, it gives CASSFTGLFDQPQHF.